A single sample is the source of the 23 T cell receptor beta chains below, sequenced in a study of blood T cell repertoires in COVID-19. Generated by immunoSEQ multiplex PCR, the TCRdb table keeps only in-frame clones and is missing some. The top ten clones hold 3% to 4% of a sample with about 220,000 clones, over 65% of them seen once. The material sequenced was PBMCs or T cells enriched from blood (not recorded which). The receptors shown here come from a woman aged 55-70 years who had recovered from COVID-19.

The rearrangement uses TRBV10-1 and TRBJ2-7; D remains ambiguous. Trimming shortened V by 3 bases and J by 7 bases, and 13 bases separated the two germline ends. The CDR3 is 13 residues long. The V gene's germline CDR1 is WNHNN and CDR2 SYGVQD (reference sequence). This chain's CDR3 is CASSEMPSEEQYF. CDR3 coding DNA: TGCGCCAGCAGTGAAATGCCGTCCGAGGAGCAGTACTTC.

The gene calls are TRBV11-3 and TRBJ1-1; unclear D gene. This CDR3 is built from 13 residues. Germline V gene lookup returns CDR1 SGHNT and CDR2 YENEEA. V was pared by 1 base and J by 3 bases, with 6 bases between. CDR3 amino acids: CASSLVPDTEAFF. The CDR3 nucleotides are TGTGCCAGCAGCTTAGTTCCAGACACTGAAGCTTTCTTT.

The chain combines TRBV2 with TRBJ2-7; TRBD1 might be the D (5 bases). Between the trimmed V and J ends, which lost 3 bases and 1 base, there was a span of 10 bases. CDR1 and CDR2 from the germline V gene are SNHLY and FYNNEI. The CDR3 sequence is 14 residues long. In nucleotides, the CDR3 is TGTGCCAGCAGTGACAATTCAGGGTCCTACGAGCAGTACTTC. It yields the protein CASSDNSGSYEQYF.

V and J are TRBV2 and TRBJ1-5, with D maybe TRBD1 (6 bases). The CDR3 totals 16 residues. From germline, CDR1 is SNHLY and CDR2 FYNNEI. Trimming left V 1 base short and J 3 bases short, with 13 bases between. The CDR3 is CASSEETGLVNQPQHF. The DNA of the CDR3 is TGTGCCAGCAGTGAAGAAACAGGGTTGGTCAATCAGCCCCAGCATTTT.

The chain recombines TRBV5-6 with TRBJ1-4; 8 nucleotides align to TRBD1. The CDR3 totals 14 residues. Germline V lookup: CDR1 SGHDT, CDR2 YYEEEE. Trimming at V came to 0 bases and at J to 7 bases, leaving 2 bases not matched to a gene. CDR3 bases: TGTGCCAGCAGCTTGGCAGGGGGCGGTGAAAAACTGTTTTTT. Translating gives CASSLAGGGEKLFF. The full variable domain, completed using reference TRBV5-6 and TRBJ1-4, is DAGVTQSPTHLIKTRGQQVTLRCSPKSGHDTVSWYQQALGQGPQFIFQYYEEEERQRGNFPDRFSGHQFPNYSSELNVNALLLGDSALYLCASSLAGGGEKLFFGSGTQLSVL.

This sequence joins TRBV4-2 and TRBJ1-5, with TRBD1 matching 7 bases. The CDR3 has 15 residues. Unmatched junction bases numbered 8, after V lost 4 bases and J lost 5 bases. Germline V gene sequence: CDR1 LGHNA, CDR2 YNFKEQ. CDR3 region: CASSRLQGGHQPQHF. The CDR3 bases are TGTGCCAGCAGCCGCCTGCAGGGGGGCCATCAGCCCCAGCATTTT.

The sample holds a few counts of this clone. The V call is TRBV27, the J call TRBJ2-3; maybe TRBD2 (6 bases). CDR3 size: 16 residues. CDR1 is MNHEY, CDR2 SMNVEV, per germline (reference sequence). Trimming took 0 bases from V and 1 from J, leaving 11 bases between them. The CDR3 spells CASSLSSSVRTDTQYF. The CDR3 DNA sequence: TGTGCCAGCAGTTTATCGTCTAGCGTACGCACAGATACGCAGTATTTT.

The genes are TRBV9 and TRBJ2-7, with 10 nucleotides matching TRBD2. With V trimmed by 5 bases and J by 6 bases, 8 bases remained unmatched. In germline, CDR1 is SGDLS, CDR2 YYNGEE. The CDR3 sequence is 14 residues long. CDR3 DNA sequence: TGTGCCAGCAGTCCGGGGCTAGCGGGAGTCGAGCAGTACTTC. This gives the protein CASSPGLAGVEQYF. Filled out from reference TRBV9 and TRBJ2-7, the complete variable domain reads DSGVTQTPKHLITATGQRVTLRCSPRSGDLSVYWYQQSLDQGLQFLIQYYNGEERAKGNILERFSAQQFPDLHSELNLSSLELGDSALYFCASSPGLAGVEQYFGPGTRLTVT.

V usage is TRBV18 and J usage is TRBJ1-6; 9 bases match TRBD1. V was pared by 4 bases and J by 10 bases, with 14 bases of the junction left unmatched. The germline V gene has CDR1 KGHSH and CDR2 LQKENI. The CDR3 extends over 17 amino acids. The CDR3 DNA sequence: TGTGCCAGCTCACTCGAAAGCCCGGGACAGGGAAGCTCACCCCTCCACTTT. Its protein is CASSLESPGQGSSPLHF.

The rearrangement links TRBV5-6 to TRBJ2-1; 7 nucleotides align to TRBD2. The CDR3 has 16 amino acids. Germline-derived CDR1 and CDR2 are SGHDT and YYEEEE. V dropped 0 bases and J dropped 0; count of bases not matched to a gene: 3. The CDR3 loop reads CASSLEGGSSYNEQFF. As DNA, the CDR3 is TGTGCCAGCAGCTTGGAGGGCGGGAGCTCCTACAATGAGCAGTTCTTC. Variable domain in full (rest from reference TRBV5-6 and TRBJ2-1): DAGVTQSPTHLIKTRGQQVTLRCSPKSGHDTVSWYQQALGQGPQFIFQYYEEEERQRGNFPDRFSGHQFPNYSSELNVNALLLGDSALYLCASSLEGGSSYNEQFFGPGTRLTVL.

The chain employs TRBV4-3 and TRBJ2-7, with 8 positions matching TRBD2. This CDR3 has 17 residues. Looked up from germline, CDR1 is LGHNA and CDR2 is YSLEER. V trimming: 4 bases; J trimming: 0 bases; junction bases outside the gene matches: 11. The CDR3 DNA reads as TGCGCCAGCAGCCCCCAGGGTAGCGGGAAGAGCTCCTACGAGCAGTACTTC. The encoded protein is CASSPQGSGKSSYEQYF.

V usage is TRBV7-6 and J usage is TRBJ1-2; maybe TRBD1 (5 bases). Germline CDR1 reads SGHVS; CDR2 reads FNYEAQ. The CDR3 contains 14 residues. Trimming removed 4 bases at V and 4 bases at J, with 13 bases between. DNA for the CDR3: TGTGCCAGCAGCTCGTTAGACAGATCCTATGGCTACACCTTC. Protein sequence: CASSSLDRSYGYTF.

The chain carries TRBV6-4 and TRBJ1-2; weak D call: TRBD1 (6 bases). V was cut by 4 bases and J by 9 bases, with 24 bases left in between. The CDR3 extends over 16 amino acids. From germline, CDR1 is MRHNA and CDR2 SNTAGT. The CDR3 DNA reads TGTGCCAGCAGTGCGACTTATGGCAGGGGCCAGAGGAGCTACACCTTC. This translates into CASSATYGRGQRSYTF.

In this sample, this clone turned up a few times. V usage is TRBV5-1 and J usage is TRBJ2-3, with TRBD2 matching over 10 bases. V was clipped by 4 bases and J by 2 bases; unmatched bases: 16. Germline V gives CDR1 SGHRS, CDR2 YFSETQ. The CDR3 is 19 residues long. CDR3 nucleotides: TGCGCCAGCAGCGCGACAGTCATTATAGCGGGAGGCTCCACAGATACGCAGTATTTT. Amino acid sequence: CASSATVIIAGGSTDTQYF.

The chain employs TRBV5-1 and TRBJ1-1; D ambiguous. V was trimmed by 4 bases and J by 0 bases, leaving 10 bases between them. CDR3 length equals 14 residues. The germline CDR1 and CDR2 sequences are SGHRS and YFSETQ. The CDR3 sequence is CASSTTRLNTEAFF. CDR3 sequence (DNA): TGCGCCAGCAGCACGACTCGATTGAACACTGAAGCTTTCTTT.

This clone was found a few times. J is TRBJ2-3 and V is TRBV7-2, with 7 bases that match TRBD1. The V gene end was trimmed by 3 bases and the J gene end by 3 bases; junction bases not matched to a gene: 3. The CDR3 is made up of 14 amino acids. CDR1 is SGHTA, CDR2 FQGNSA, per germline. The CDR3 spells CASSLGQRTDTQYF. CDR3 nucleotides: TGTGCCAGCAGCTTGGGACAGAGGACAGATACGCAGTATTTT.

CDR3 nucleotides: TGTGCCAGCAGTGTTGGGCCAACGATAGCCAAAAACATTCAGTACTTC. It specifies CASSVGPTIAKNIQYF. The V call is TRBV6-1, the J call TRBJ2-4, with D unclear. The CDR3 consists of 16 residues. Germline V gene data show CDR1 as MNHNS and CDR2 as SASEGT. Deletions cut 4 bases from V and 0 bases from J, with 13 bases between.

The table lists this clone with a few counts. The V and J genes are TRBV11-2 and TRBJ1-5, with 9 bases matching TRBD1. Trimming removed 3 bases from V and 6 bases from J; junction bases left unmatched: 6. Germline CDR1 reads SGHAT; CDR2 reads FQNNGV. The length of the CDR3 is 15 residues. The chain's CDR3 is CASSFGTGYSQPQHF. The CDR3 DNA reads TGTGCCAGCAGCTTTGGGACAGGGTATAGTCAGCCCCAGCATTTT.

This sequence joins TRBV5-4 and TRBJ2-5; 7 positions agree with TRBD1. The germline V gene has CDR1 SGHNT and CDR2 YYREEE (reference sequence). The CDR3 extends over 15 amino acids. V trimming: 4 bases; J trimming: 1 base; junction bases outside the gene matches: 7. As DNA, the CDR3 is TGTGCCAGCAGCGCTAGACAGGGCAGCCAAGAGACCCAGTACTTC. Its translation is CASSARQGSQETQYF.

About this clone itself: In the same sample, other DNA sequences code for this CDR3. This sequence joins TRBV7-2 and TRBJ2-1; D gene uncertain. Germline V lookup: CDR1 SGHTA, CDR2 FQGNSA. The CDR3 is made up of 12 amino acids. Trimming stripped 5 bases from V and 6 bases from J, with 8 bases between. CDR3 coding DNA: TGTGCCAGCAGCCTTGTTCGCAATGAGCAGTTCTTC. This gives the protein CASSLVRNEQFF. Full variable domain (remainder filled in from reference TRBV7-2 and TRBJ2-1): GAGVSQSPSNKVTEKGKDVELRCDPISGHTALYWYRQSLGQGLEFLIYFQGNSAPDKSGLPSDRFSAERTGGSVSTLTIQRTQQEDSAVYLCASSLVRNEQFFGPGTRLTVL.

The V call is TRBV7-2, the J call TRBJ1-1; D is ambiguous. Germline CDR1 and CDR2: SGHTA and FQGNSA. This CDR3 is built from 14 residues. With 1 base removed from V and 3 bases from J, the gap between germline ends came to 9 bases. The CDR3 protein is CASSLGYGYTEAFF. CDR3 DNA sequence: TGTGCCAGCAGCTTAGGATACGGGTACACTGAAGCTTTCTTT.

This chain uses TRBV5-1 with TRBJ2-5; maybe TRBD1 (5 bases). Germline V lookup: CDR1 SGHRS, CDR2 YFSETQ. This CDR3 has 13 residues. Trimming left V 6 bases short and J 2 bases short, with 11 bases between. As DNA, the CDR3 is TGCGCCAGCACCCCCTACAGGCAAGAGACCCAGTACTTC. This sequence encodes CASTPYRQETQYF.

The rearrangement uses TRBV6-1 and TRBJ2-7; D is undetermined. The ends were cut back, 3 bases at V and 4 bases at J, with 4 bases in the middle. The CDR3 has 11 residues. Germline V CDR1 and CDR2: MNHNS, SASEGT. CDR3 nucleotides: TGTGCCAGCAGTGACGGGTACGAGCAGTACTTC. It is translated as CASSDGYEQYF.